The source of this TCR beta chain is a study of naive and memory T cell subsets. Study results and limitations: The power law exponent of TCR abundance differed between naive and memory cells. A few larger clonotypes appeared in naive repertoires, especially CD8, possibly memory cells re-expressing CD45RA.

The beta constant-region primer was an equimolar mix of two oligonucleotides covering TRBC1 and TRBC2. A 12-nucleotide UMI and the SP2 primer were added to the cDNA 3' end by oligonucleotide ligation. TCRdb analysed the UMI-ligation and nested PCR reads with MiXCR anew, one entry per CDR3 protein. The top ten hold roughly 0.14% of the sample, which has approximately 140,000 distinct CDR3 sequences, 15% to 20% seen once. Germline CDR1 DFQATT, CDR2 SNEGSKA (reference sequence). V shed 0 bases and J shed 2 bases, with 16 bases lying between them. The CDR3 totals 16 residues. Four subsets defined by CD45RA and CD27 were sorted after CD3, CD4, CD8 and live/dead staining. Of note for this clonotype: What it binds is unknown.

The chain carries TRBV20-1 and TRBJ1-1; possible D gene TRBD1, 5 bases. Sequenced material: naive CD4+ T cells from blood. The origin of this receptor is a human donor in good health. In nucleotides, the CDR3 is TGCAGTGCTAGAGACAGGGTCGGTTACTCCAACACTGAAGCTTTCTTT. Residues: CSARDRVGYSNTEAFF.